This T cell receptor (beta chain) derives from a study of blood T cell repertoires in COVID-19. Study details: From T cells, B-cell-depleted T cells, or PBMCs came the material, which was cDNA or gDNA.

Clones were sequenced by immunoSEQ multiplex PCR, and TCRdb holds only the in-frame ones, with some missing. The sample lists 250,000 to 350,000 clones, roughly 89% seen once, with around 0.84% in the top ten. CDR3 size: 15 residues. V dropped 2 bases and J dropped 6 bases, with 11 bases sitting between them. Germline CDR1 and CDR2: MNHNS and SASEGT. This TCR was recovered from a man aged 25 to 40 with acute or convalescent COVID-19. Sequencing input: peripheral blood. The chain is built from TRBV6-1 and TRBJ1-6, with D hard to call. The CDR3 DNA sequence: TGTGCCAGCAGTGAATGGCAGTCCCTTAATTCACCCCTCCACTTT. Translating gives CASSEWQSLNSPLHF.